This TCR beta chain was observed in a study of beta chain features in type 1 diabetes (dated by TCRdb to 2016 to 2019). Broadly, across the study: No differences in mean age, gender distribution, total cell number or subset yield were found between patients and healthy donors. In the study, recently diagnosed type 1 diabetes patients and matched healthy donors were compared on the TCRB repertoires of their sorted circulating CD4+ T cell subsets. Regulatory and stem cell-like memory subsets were obtained from only 8 patients and roughly 8 healthy donors, while naive and central memory subsets were obtained from all 30 or so donors. A total of 90 million to 140 million sorted cells were examined across all samples, and RNA yield correlated strongly with the number of cells per subset. Study-level results and caveats: In all four CD4+ subsets, TCRB CDR3 length was moderately but significantly shorter in type 1 diabetes patients. Naive, central memory and regulatory TCRB repertoires appeared to be more similar among patients than among healthy donors. Because small numbers of individuals were included in the HLA sub-analyses, any influence of HLA type on TCRB rearrangement was left unresolved. Shorter templates might be favored by PCR, yet because patient and control samples were amplified and corrected together, any such skew would affect both groups equally. At VDJ recombination sites, type 1 diabetes patients had fewer insertions and more deleted nucleotides, which implies abnormalities in thymic rearrangement. Sequencing cDNA rather than genomic DNA could over-represent highly expressing activated cells, although activation and CD3 levels did not differ between groups.

The High Capacity cDNA Reverse Transcription Kit was used to reverse transcribe all of the isolated RNA, meaning that expressed TCRB transcripts were what got sequenced. Deep immunoSEQ sequencing was performed on naive, central memory and regulatory T cell samples, with an average of roughly 3.5 million total reads per sample. Sorted cells were lysed in RLT buffer and RNA was extracted with DNase-treated RNeasy Micro or Mini kits, depending on cell number. To prevent cross-contamination, every cell subset was processed on its own, while patient and healthy donor samples were processed together. TCRB sequences were amplified from cDNA with the immunoSEQ multiplex PCR, producing 87-bp fragments spanning the CDR3 region. Sequencing of the amplicons was performed on the Illumina HiSeq platform. Per the source publication's procedure: PCR bias was computationally corrected using synthetic template baselines, reads within Hamming distance 2 were collapsed, and singletons that could not be merged were discarded. Reads were aligned against IMGT to assign V, D and J genes, CDR3 length and insertions or deletions at six rearrangement sites. Within each subset, clonotype counts were normalized to sorted cell number, after which true diversity and Gini coefficients were computed with the tcR R package. The overlap coefficient, calculated on TCRB nucleotide sequences, was used to measure repertoire sharing. Here the immuneACCESS table is served through TCRdb, limited to in-frame sequences with V and J called. Missing clones are a known gap in these copies; in checked studies unresolved V genes cover under half, and the rest lacks a known reason. From that table come the V and J calls and clone size; the DNA was used to work out D and trimming. This sample has 130,000 or so clones in its table, and around 8.7% of those were observed once. Of the sample, about 0.61% is held by the ten largest clones.

Taken from cysteine to phenylalanine, the CDR3 has 11 residues. The CDR3 DNA has 33 bases and is translated from base 1. CDR1 and CDR2 are read off the germline V gene (reference sequence) as DFQATT and SNEGSKA. From each donor, a single peripheral blood sample of 95 to 150 mL on average was drawn into heparinised tubes. Using a panel that included CD45RO, CCR7, CD25, CD127, CD95 and CD27, naive, central memory, regulatory and stem cell-like memory CD4+ T cells were sorted on a BD FACSAria II. A purity above 95% was achieved for all sorted populations. PBMCs were isolated immediately by Lymphoprep density gradient centrifugation and stained directly without culture. So that batch effects would be minimized, each experiment stained and sorted samples in pairs, pairing one healthy donor with one patient. In regard to this clone: The target of this receptor is not known. Per-base quality was not reported, and no clone a single base away is much larger than it.

The sequencing sample was made of central memory CD4+ T cells from blood. This TCR was sampled from a man aged 18 to 29 in good health. The chain was built from TRBV20-1 and TRBJ2-5; the D gene is possibly TRBD1, with 6 bases matching. The sequenced DNA is TGCAGGATAGACAGGAGAGAGACCCAGTACTTC. It codes for CRIDRRETQYF.